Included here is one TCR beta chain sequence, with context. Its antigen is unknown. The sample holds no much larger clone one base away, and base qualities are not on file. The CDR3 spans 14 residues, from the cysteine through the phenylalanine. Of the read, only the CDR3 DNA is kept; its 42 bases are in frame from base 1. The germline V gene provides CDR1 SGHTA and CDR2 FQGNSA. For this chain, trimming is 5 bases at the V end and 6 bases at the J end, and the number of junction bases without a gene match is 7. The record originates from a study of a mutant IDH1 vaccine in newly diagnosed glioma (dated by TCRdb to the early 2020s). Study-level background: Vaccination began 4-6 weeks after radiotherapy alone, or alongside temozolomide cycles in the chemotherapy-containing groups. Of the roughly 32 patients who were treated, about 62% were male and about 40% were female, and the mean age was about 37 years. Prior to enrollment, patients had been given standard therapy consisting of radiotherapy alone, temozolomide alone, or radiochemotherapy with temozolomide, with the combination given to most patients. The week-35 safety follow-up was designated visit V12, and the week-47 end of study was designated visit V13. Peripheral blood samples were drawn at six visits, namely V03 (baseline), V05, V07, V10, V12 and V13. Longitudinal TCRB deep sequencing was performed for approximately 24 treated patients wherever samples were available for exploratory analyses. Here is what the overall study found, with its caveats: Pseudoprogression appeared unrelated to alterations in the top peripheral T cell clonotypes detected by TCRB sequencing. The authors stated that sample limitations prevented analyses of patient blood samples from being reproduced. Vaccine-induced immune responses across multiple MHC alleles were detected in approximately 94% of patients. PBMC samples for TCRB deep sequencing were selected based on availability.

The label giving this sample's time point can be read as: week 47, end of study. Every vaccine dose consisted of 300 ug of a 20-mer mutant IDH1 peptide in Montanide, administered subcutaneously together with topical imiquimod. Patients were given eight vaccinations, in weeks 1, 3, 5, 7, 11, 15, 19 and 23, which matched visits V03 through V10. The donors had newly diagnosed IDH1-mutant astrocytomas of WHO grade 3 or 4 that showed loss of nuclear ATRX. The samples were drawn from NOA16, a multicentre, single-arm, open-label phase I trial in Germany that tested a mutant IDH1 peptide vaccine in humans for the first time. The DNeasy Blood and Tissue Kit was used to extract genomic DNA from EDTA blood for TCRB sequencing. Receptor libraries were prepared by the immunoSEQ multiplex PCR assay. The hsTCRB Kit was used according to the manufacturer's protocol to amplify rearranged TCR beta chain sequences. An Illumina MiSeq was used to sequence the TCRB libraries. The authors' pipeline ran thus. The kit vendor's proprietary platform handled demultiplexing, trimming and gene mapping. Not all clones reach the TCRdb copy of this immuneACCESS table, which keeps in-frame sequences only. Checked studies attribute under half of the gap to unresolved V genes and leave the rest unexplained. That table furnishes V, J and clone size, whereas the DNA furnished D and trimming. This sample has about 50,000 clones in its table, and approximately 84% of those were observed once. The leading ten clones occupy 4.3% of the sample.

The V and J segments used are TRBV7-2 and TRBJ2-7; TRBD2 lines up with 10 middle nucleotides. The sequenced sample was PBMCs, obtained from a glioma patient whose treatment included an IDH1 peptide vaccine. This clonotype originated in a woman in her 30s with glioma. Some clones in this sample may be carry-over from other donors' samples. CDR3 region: CASSPAGGPSEQYF. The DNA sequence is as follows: TGTGCCAGCAGCCCAGCGGGAGGGCCGTCCGAGCAGTACTTC.